The 28 T cell receptor beta chains reported below all come from one sample, sequenced in a study of T cells in Graves' hyperthyroidism and ophthalmopathy. Amplified regions were TCR beta CDR3 sequences from RNA transcripts. The HTBI primer set drove a first-round RT-PCR of the TCR CDR3. TCRdb re-analysed the multiplex PCR reads in MiXCR, keeping a single row per CDR3 protein. This sample has 800,000 or so distinct CDR3 sequences, with approximately 40% found just once. The sample consisted of blood. The receptors shown here come from a man aged 18-30 years with Graves' hyperthyroidism.

This chain joins TRBV4-2 and TRBJ1-4; D gene unclear. The CDR3 has 15 amino acids. Deletions cut 0 bases from V and 2 bases from J, with 7 bases between. The germline CDR1 and CDR2 sequences are LGHNA and YNFKEQ. CDR3 sequence (DNA): TGTGCCAGCAGCCAAGAGGGCGTCACTAATGAAAAACTGTTTTTT. Translating it yields CASSQEGVTNEKLFF.

A word on this clonotype: A much larger clone is a single base away; this may be a read error. The limits of the CDR3 on the DNA are not certain, so only TCRdb's listed CDR3 is given. This rearrangement joins TRBV2 to TRBJ1-3; the D call in the table, TRBD1, was not verified against the DNA. CDR1 is SNHLY, CDR2 FYNNEI, per germline. The CDR3 sequence runs 15 residues, both termini included. The CDR3 region is CASILDRDLGNAIYF.

This clonotype was seen many times. The chain couples TRBV25-1 to TRBJ1-2; D not resolved. Germline CDR1 reads MGHDK; CDR2 reads SYGVNS. The CDR3 sequence is 15 residues long. V shed 2 bases and J shed 4 bases, with 14 bases lying between them. The CDR3 sequence: CASSEDASPGYGYTF. As DNA, the CDR3 is TGTGCCAGCAGTGAAGATGCAAGTCCGGGCTATGGCTACACCTTC.

This chain links TRBV9 with TRBJ2-7; 7 positions match TRBD1. Germline loops: CDR1 SGDLS, CDR2 YYNGEE. This CDR3 region has 15 residues. V was pared by 0 bases and J by 1 base, with 4 bases of the junction left unmatched. The CDR3: CASSVGLQGSYEQYF. The CDR3 DNA is TGTGCCAGCAGCGTAGGACTACAGGGGTCCTACGAGCAGTACTTC.

This clonotype was found many times. The rearrangement links TRBV7-9 to TRBJ2-7, with TRBD2 identical over 7 bases. In germline, CDR1 is SEHNR, CDR2 FQNEAQ (reference sequence). J lost 6 bases, V lost 3 bases, and 2 bases had no gene match. The CDR3 spans 12 residues. CDR3 in DNA: TGTGCCAGCAGCTTGACGGGAGGCGAGCAGTACTTC. Protein sequence: CASSLTGGEQYF.

The chain recombines TRBV10-2 with TRBJ2-7, with D tentatively TRBD1 (5 bases). Looked up from germline, CDR1 is WSHSY and CDR2 is SAAADI. V was pared by 0 bases and J by 5 bases, with 11 bases between. This CDR3 comprises 14 residues. The CDR3 is CASSESRGIHEQYF. For the CDR3, the DNA is TGCGCCAGCAGTGAGTCTAGGGGAATCCACGAGCAGTACTTC.

J is TRBJ1-6 and V is TRBV9, with a weak D call TRBD1 (6 bases). The CDR3 sequence is 15 residues long. Trimming cost V 0 bases and J 7 bases, with 11 bases left between them. Germline CDR1 reads SGDLS; CDR2 reads YYNGEE. CDR3 amino acids: CASSVGGGRNSPLHF. The CDR3 nucleotides read TGTGCCAGCAGCGTAGGAGGGGGGAGGAATTCACCCCTCCACTTT.

This clonotype was detected many times. The chain uses TRBV20-1 and TRBJ2-5; the match to TRBD1 covers 7 bases. With V trimmed by 5 bases and J by 5 bases, 8 bases remained unmatched. Germline values: CDR1 DFQATT, CDR2 SNEGSKA (reference sequence). CDR3 length equals 13 residues. In DNA form, the CDR3 reads TGCAGTGCTGGACAGGCGGATGGGGAGACCCAGTACTTC. It is translated as CSAGQADGETQYF.

V and J are TRBV20-1 and TRBJ1-1; 7 bases are a match to TRBD1. This CDR3 is 16 amino acids long. Germline trimming cut 2 bases from V and 3 bases from J; bases unmatched to any gene: 12. Germline V gene lookup returns CDR1 DFQATT and CDR2 SNEGSKA (reference sequence). The CDR3 is CSARRGLGRWDTEAFF. The CDR3 DNA reads as TGCAGTGCTAGAAGGGGGCTGGGAAGATGGGACACTGAAGCTTTCTTT.

Comments on this clonotype: This may arise from a read error, as a much more abundant clone is one base away. The chain couples TRBV18 to TRBJ2-7, with D hard to call. V was pared by 6 bases and J by 3 bases, with 12 bases between. The CDR3 sequence is 13 residues long. Germline V lookup: CDR1 KGHSH, CDR2 LQKENI. CDR3 residues: CASSSPVGYEQYF. The DNA of the CDR3 is TGTGCCAGCTCCTCCCCGGTGGGCTACGAGCAGTACTTC.

The rearrangement joins TRBV15 to TRBJ1-2; 11 bases map to TRBD1. Germline V CDR1 and CDR2: LNHNV, YYDKDF (reference sequence). V was pared by 5 bases and J by 1 base, with 6 bases of the junction left unmatched. The CDR3 has 16 residues. CDR3: CATSFRTGGHNYGYTF. The CDR3 DNA is TGTGCCACCAGCTTTCGGACAGGGGGCCATAACTATGGCTACACCTTC.

The CDR3: CASSLAAGTTYEQYF. For the CDR3, the DNA is TGTGCCAGCAGCTTAGCGGCCGGGACAACCTACGAGCAGTACTTC. The genes are TRBV7-8 and TRBJ2-7; TRBD1 might be the D (6 bases). With 0 bases removed from V and 2 bases from J, the gap between germline ends came to 11 bases. The CDR3 loop spans 15 amino acids. In germline, CDR1 is SGHVS, CDR2 FQNEAQ.

Note on this clonotype: A read error may produce the germline difference seen at one junction end. The chain combines TRBV4-1 with TRBJ1-4; TRBD1 aligns across 8 bases. The CDR3 runs 17 residues. From germline, CDR1 is MGHRA and CDR2 YSYEKL. CDR3 in amino acids: CASSQPDRGVINEKLFF. CDR3 sequence (DNA): TGTGCCAGCAGCCAACCCGACAGGGGAGTAATAAATGAAAAACTGTTTTTT.

The rearrangement uses TRBV10-1 and TRBJ2-3; D is unclear. Germline CDR1 reads WNHNN; CDR2 reads SYGVQD (reference sequence). Trimming took 6 bases from V and 2 from J, leaving 12 bases between them. There are 14 residues in the CDR3. The CDR3 DNA reads TGCGCCAGCAGCGCTACGCTCCCCACAGATACGCAGTATTTT. It specifies CASSATLPTDTQYF.

This clonotype showed up many times. V and J are TRBV5-1 and TRBJ1-2, with 9 bases that match TRBD1. V trimming: 4 bases; J trimming: 9 bases; junction bases outside the gene matches: 4. This CDR3 has 12 residues. CDR1 is SGHRS and CDR2 is YFSETQ in the germline V gene. The CDR3 is CASSMGQGSYTF. CDR3 coding DNA: TGCGCCAGCAGCATGGGACAGGGCAGCTACACCTTC.

This clonotype was counted only a few times. The chain has TRBV11-1 and TRBJ2-7; D is ambiguous. CDR1 is SGHAT, CDR2 FQDESV, per germline (reference sequence). The CDR3 length is 17 residues. V was shortened by 2 bases and J by 4 bases, with 21 bases between the two germline ends. The chain's CDR3 is CASSLTPPAGLLYEQYF. The CDR3 DNA reads as TGTGCCAGCAGCTTAACCCCCCCGGCAGGTCTCCTTTACGAGCAGTACTTC. Using reference TRBV11-1 and TRBJ2-7 for the parts outside the CDR3, the full variable domain is EAEVAQSPRYKITEKSQAVAFWCDPISGHATLYWYRQILGQGPELLVQFQDESVVDDSQLPKDRFSAERLKGVDSTLKIQPAELGDSAMYLCASSLTPPAGLLYEQYFGPGTRLTVT.

This clonotype has just one count. A read error is possible here, since a much larger clone lies one base away. This chain joins TRBV19 and TRBJ1-2; D call uncertain. V was pared by 3 bases and J by 5 bases, with 16 bases between. Per germline, CDR1 LNHDA and CDR2 SQIVND (reference sequence). The CDR3 covers 15 residues. As DNA, the CDR3 is TGTGCCAGTAGTATTGAACGGGGAGAGGGATATGGCTACACCTTC. Its protein is CASSIERGEGYGYTF.

The V call is TRBV5-5, the J call TRBJ2-2; 8 nucleotides line up with TRBD1. CDR3 length: 17 residues. Germline CDR1 SGHKS, CDR2 YYEKEE (reference sequence). V lost 2 bases, J lost 5 bases, and 11 bases stayed unmatched. CDR3 loop: CASSFLPRTGRTGELFF. CDR3 DNA sequence: TGTGCCAGCAGCTTCCTACCGAGGACAGGGAGGACCGGGGAGCTGTTTTTT.

Ten or more counts support this clonotype. The chain employs TRBV7-9 and TRBJ2-7, with TRBD1 identical over 7 bases. This CDR3 comprises 13 residues. J lost 7 bases, V lost 5 bases, and 8 bases had no gene match. The V gene's germline CDR1 is SEHNR and CDR2 FQNEAQ (reference sequence). The CDR3 is CASSPGTAGEQYF. The CDR3 DNA is TGTGCCAGCAGCCCCGGGACAGCTGGAGAGCAGTACTTC. The whole variable domain, filled in from reference TRBV7-9 and TRBJ2-7, reads DTGVSQNPRHKITKRGQNVTFRCDPISEHNRLYWYRQTLGQGPEFLTYFQNEAQLEKSRLLSDRFSAERPKGSFSTLEIQRTEQGDSAMYLCASSPGTAGEQYFGPGTRLTVT.

CDR3 protein: CASSPGAGPRGNQPQHF. For the CDR3, the DNA is TGTGCCAGCAGCCCAGGTGCGGGTCCGCGAGGCAATCAGCCCCAGCATTTT. The genes are TRBV10-3 and TRBJ1-5; unclear D gene. With 10 bases removed from V and 2 bases from J, the gap between germline ends came to 24 bases. Per the germline V gene, CDR1 is ENHRY and CDR2 is SYGVKD. This CDR3 is 17 amino acids long.

This clonotype showed up just a few times. This chain joins TRBV7-9 and TRBJ2-5; D perhaps matches TRBD1 (6 bases). Germline V gene sequence: CDR1 SEHNR, CDR2 FQNEAQ (reference sequence). The V gene lost 3 bases and the J gene lost 3 bases, with 17 bases spanning the gap. CDR3 length equals 16 residues. The CDR3 nucleotides read TGTGCCAGCAGCTTGTTGGGGGCCCCGGAGGAAGAGACCCAGTACTTC. Protein: CASSLLGAPEEETQYF.

V is TRBV15 and J is TRBJ1-3, with a tentative D call TRBD1 (5 bases). V lost 3 bases, J lost 2 bases, and 11 bases lay in between. The CDR3 has 15 residues. Germline CDR1 LNHNV, CDR2 YYDKDF (reference sequence). CDR3 sequence (DNA): TGTGCCACCAGCAGCCCTCAGGGAGCTGGAAACACCATATATTTT. Protein: CATSSPQGAGNTIYF.

This chain joins TRBV29-1 and TRBJ1-2, with D possibly matching TRBD1 (5 bases). Between the trimmed V and J ends, which lost 4 bases and 2 bases, there was a span of 17 bases. Germline V gives CDR1 SQVTM, CDR2 ANQGSEA. The CDR3 loop spans 15 amino acids. CDR3 DNA sequence: TGCAGCGTTGTGGCCTATGGGACCCAAAACTATGGCTACACCTTC. Protein sequence: CSVVAYGTQNYGYTF.

This clonotype appeared many times. The V gene is TRBV15, the J gene TRBJ2-5; possibly TRBD2 for D (5 bases). This CDR3 is 13 amino acids long. V lost 4 bases, J lost 8 bases, and 14 bases lay in between. CDR1 LNHNV and CDR2 YYDKDF come from the germline V gene (reference sequence). CDR3 nucleotides: TGTGCCACCAGCACGGATGCTCGGGGAACCCAGTACTTC. Translating gives CATSTDARGTQYF.

The chain links TRBV15 to TRBJ2-2; D call uncertain. Trimming pared 3 bases from V and 5 bases from J, leaving 13 bases between. The CDR3 covers 15 residues. Germline loops: CDR1 LNHNV, CDR2 YYDKDF (reference sequence). CDR3 DNA: TGTGCCACCAGCAGCAGCGAGACCGTGACCGGGGAGCTGTTTTTT. Its translation: CATSSSETVTGELFF.

The CDR3 spells CASSPPGMGTQYF. The CDR3 nucleotides read TGTGCCAGCAGCCCCCCAGGGATGGGGACCCAGTACTTC. The chain carries TRBV7-2 and TRBJ2-5; a possible D gene is TRBD1 (5 bases). Per the germline V gene, CDR1 is SGHTA and CDR2 is FQGNSA. V was pared by 5 bases and J by 7 bases, with 14 bases between. The CDR3 runs 13 residues.

Details on this clonotype: A much larger clonotype is one base distant, so this may be a read error. This chain links TRBV20-1 with TRBJ1-4; no clear D gene. V lost 7 bases and J lost 0, with 6 bases in between. CDR3 length: 12 residues. Germline lookup yields CDR1 DFQATT and CDR2 SNEGSKA (reference sequence). CDR3 in amino acids: CSVITTNEKLFF. The CDR3 nucleotides are TGCAGTGTGATCACAACTAATGAAAAACTGTTTTTT.

The chain recombines TRBV5-1 with TRBJ2-7; TRBD1 might be the D (6 bases). The CDR3 spans 17 residues. V was cut by 5 bases and J by 4 bases, with 25 bases left in between. From germline, CDR1 is SGHRS and CDR2 YFSETQ. This CDR3 reads CASSPLGHTLDPYEQYF. The CDR3 region has the DNA TGCGCCAGCAGTCCTTTGGGACACACCCTAGACCCTTACGAGCAGTACTTC.